This T cell receptor (beta chain) was found in a study of cytomegalovirus exposure and HLA in healthy donors. Study-wide context: A preliminary data release comprised tens of millions of unique TCRs obtained from HLA-typed donors. Study-level findings and limits: A list of around 160 TCR beta chains associated with cytomegalovirus was given. Reported performance of the classifier showed diagnosis of cytomegalovirus status with high specificity and sensitivity.

Germline V gene data show CDR1 as KGHSH and CDR2 as LQKENI. This CDR3 has 15 amino acids. With 2 bases removed from V and 1 base from J, the gap between germline ends came to 12 bases. Concerning this clone itself: Its antigen is not identified.

PCR amplification relied on 60 Vbeta primers (plus 13 Jbeta primers). The assay was immunoSEQ multiplex PCR, and TCRdb's table has in-frame clones only and misses some. The sample contains some 110,000 clones, less than 85% of which appear only once. Unrecorded immune exposures were likely, despite nominal health at sampling. The sample comprised PBMCs. The rearrangement joins TRBV18 to TRBJ2-7; D may be TRBD1 (6 bases). The TCR originated in a man in his forties or fifties in good health and CMV-seropositive. DNA for the CDR3: TGTGCCAGCTCACCATCAGCGGACAGTTCCTACGAGCAGTACTTC. It is translated as CASSPSADSSYEQYF.